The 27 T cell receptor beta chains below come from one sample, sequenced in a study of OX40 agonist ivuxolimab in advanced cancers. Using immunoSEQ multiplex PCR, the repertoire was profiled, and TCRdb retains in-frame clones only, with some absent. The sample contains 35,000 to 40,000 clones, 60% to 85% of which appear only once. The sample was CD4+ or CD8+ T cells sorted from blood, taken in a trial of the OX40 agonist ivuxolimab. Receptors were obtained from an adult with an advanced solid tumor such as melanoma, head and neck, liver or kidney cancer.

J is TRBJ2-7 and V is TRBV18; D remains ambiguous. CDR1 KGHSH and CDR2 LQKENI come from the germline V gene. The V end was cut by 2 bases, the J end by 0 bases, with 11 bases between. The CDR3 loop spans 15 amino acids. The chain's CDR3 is CASSPLGQSSYEQYF. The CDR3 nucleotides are TGTGCCAGCTCACCATTGGGTCAGAGCTCCTACGAGCAGTACTTC. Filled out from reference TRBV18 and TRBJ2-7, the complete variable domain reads NAGVMQNPRHLVRRRGQEARLRCSPMKGHSHVYWYRQLPEEGLKFMVYLQKENIIDESGMPKERFSAEFPKEGPSILRIQQVVRGDSAAYFCASSPLGQSSYEQYFGPGTRLTVT.

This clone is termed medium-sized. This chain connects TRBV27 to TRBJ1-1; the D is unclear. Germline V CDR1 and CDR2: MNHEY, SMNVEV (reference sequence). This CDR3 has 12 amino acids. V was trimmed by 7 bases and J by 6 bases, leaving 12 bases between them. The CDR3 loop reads CASMSIRAEAFF. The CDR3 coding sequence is TGTGCCAGCATGTCAATCCGGGCTGAAGCTTTCTTT.

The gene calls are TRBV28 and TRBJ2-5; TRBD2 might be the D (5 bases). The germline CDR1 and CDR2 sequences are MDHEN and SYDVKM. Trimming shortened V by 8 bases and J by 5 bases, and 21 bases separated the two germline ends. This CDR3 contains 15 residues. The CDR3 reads CASALGRGFGETQYF. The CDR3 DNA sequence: TGTGCCAGCGCCCTGGGGAGAGGTTTTGGGGAGACCCAGTACTTC.

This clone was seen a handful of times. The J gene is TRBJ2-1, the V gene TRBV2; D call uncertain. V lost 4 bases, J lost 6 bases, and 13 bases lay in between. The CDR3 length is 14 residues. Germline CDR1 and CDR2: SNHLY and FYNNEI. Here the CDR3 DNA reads TGTGCCAGCAGTGGGAACTGGGTCTTCAATGAGCAGTTCTTC. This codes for CASSGNWVFNEQFF.

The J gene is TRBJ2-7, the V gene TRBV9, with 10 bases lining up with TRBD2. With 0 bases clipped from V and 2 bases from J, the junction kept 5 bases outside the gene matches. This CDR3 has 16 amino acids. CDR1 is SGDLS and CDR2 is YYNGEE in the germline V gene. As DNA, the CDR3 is TGTGCCAGCAGCGTAGGCCCCGGGACTAGCGCCTACGAGCAGTACTTC. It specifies CASSVGPGTSAYEQYF.

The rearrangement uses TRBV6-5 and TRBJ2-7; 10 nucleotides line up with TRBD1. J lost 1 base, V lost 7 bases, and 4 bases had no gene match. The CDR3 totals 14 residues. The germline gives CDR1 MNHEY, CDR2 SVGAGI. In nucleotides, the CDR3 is TGTGCCAGCATGGGGACAGGGGCTTCCTACGAGCAGTACTTC. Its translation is CASMGTGASYEQYF.

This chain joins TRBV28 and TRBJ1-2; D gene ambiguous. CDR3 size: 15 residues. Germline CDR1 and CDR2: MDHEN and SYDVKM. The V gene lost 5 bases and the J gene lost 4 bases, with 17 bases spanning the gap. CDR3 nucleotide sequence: TGTGCCAGCAGTCTCCGACCCCTAGGGAGCTATGGCTACACCTTC. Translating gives CASSLRPLGSYGYTF.

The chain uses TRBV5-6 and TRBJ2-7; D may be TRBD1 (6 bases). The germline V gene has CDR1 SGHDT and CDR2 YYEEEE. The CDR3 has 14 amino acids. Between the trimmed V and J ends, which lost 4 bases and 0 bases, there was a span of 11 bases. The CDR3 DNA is TGTGCCAGCAGCCCGGACAGCTACTCCTACGAGCAGTACTTC. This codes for CASSPDSYSYEQYF.

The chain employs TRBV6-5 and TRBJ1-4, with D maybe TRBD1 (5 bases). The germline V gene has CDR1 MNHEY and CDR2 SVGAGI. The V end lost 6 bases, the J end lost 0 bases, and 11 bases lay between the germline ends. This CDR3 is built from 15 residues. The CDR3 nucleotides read TGTGCCAGCAGCCCGGGGGACTCAACTAATGAAAAACTGTTTTTT. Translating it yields CASSPGDSTNEKLFF.

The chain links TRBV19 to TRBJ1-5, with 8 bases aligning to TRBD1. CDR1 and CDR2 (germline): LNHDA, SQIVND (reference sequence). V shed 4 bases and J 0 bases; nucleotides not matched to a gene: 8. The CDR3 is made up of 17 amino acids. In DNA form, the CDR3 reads TGTGCCAGTAGTACAGCACAGGGGGAGAATAGCAATCAGCCCCAGCATTTT. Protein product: CASSTAQGENSNQPQHF.

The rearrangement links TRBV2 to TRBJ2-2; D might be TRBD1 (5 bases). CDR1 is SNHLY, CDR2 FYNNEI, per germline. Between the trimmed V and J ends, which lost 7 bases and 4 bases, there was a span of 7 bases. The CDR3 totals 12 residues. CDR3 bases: TGTGCCAGCACAGGGTTCACCGGGGAGCTGTTTTTT. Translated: CASTGFTGELFF.

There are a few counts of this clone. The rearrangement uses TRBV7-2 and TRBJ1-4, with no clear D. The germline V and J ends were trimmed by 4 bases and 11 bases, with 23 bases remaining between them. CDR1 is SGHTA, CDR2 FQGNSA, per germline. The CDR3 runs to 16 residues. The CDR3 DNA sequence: TGTGCCAGCAGCTACGCCGGTCAAGGTGAAATGAGGAAACTGTTTTTT. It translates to CASSYAGQGEMRKLFF. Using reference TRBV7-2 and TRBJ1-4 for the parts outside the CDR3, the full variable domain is GAGVSQSPSNKVTEKGKDVELRCDPISGHTALYWYRQSLGQGLEFLIYFQGNSAPDKSGLPSDRFSAERTGGSVSTLTIQRTQQEDSAVYLCASSYAGQGEMRKLFFGSGTQLSVL.

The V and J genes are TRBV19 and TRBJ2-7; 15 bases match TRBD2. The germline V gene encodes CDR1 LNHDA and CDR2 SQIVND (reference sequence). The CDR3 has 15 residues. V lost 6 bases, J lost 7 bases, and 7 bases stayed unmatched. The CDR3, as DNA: TGTGCCAGTAGAGACCGGACTAGCGGGAGGGGGGAGCAGTACTTC. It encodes CASRDRTSGRGEQYF.

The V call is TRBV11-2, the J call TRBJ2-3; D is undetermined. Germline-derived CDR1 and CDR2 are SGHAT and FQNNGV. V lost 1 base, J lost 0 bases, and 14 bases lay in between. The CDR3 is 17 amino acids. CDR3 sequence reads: CASSLVISGYSTDTQYF. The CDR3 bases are TGTGCCAGCAGCTTAGTAATATCCGGTTACAGCACAGATACGCAGTATTTT.

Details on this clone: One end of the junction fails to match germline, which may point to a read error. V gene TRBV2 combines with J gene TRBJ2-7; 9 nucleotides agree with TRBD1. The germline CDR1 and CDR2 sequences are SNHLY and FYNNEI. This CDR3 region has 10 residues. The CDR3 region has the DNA TGTGCCAGCAGTGGGGGACAGGGTTCCTTC. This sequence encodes CASSGGQGSF.

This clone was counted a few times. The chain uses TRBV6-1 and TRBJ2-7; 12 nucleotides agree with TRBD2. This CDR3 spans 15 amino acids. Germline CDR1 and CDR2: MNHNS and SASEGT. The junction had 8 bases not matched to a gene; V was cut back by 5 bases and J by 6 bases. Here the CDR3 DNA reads TGTGCCAGCAGTTTCGGGACTAGCGGGCTCCGCGAGCAGTACTTC. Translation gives CASSFGTSGLREQYF.

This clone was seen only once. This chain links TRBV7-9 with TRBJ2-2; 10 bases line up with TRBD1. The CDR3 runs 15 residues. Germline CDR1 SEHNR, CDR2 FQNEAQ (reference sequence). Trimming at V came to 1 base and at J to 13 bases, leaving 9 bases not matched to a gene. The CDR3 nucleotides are TGTGCCAGCAGCTTAGACGGGACAGGGGCCTTGGGGCTGTTTTTT. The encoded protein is CASSLDGTGALGLFF.

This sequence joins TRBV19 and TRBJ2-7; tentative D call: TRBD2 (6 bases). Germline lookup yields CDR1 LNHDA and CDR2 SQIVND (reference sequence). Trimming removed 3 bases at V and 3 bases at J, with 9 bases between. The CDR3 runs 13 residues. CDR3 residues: CASSMGGGYEQYF. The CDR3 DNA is TGTGCCAGTAGTATGGGAGGAGGCTACGAGCAGTACTTC.

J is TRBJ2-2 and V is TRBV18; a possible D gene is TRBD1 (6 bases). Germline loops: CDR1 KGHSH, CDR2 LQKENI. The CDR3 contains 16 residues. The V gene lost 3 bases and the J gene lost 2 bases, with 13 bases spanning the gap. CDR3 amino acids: CASSPPEQGNTGELFF. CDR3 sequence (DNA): TGTGCCAGCTCACCGCCGGAACAGGGCAACACCGGGGAGCTGTTTTTT.

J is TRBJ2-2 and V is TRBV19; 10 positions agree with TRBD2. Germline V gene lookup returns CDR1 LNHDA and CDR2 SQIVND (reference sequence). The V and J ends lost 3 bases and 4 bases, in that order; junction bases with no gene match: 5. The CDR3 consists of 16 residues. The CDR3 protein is CASSIASGSSTGELFF. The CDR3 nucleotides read TGTGCCAGTAGTATTGCTAGCGGGAGTTCCACCGGGGAGCTGTTTTTT.

DNA for the CDR3: TGCAGCGTTGAAGGTTTAGGGGGTAGGAACTATGGCTACACCTTC. Amino acids: CSVEGLGGRNYGYTF. This rearrangement joins TRBV29-1 to TRBJ1-2; TRBD1 might be the D (6 bases). The CDR3 totals 15 residues. The V gene lost 1 base and the J gene lost 2 bases, with 14 bases spanning the gap. Per germline, CDR1 SQVTM and CDR2 ANQGSEA.

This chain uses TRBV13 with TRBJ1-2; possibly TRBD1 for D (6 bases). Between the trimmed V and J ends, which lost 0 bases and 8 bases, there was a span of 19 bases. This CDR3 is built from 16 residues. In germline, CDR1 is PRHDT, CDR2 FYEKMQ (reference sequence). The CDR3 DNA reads TGTGCCAGCAGCTTAGGGACAGGACAACTCATAGGGGGCTACACCTTC. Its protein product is CASSLGTGQLIGGYTF.

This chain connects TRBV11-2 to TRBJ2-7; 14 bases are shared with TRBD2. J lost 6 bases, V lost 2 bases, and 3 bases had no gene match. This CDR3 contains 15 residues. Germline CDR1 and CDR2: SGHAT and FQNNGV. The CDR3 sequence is CASSLIGLAGGEQYF. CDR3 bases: TGTGCCAGCAGCTTAATCGGACTAGCGGGAGGCGAGCAGTACTTC.

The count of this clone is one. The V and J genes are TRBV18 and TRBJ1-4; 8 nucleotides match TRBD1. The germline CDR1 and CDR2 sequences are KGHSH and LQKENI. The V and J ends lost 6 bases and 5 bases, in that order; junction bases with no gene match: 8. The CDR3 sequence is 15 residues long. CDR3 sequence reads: CASSENRGNNEKLFF. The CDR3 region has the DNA TGTGCCAGCTCGGAGAACAGGGGGAACAATGAAAAACTGTTTTTT.

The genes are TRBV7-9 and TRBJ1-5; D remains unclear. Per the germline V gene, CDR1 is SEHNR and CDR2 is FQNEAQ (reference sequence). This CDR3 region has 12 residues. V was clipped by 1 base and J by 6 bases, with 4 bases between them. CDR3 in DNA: TGTGCCAGCAGCTTAGAGGCTCAGCCCCAGCATTTT. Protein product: CASSLEAQPQHF.

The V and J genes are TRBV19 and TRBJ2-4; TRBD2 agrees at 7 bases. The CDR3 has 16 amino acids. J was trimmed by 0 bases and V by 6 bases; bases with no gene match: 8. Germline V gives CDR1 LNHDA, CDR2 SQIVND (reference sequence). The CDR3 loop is CASSGGGAVAKNIQYF. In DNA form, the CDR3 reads TGTGCCAGTAGCGGGGGAGGGGCAGTAGCCAAAAACATTCAGTACTTC. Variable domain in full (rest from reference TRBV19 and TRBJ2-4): DGGITQSPKYLFRKEGQNVTLSCEQNLNHDAMYWYRQDPGQGLRLIYYSQIVNDFQKGDIAEGYSVSREKKESFPLTVTSAQKNPTAFYLCASSGGGAVAKNIQYFGAGTRLSVL.

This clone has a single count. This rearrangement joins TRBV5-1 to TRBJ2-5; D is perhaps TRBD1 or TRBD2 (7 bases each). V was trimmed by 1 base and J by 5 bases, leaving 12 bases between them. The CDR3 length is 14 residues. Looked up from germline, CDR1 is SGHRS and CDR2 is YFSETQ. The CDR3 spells CASSLPQGGETQYF. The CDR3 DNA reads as TGCGCCAGCAGCTTGCCCCAGGGGGGGGAGACCCAGTACTTC.